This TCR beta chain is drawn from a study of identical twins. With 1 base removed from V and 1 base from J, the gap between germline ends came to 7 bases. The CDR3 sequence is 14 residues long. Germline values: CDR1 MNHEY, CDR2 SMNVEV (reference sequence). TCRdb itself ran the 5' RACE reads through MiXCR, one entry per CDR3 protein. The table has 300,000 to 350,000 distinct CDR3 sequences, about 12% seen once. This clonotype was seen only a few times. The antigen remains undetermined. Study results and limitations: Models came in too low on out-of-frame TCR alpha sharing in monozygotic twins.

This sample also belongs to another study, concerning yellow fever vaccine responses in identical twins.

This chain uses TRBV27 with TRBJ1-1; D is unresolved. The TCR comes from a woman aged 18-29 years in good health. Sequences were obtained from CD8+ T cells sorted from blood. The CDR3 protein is CASSLWEGNTEAFF. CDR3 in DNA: TGTGCCAGCAGTTTATGGGAGGGGAACACTGAAGCTTTCTTT.